The clone carrying this TCR beta chain has just one count. Its antigen is not known. The record originates from a study of T cells in Graves' hyperthyroidism and ophthalmopathy. Hyperthyroidism of Graves' type that showed no ophthalmopathy progression within 18 months was stable. General study points: Most thyroid clonotypes expanded above 0.001 were also detected in blood. A model using 13 V-J features told ophthalmopathy apart from stable hyperthyroidism.

Deletions cut 4 bases from V and 7 bases from J, with 15 bases between. Germline CDR1 is SGHRS and CDR2 is YFSETQ. The CDR3 spans 13 residues. TCR beta CDR3 region amplification was performed from RNA transcripts. The HTBI set primed first-round TCR CDR3 RT-PCR. TCRdb recomputed calls from the multiplex PCR reads with MiXCR, one row per CDR3 protein. The repertoire holds about 210,000 distinct CDR3 sequences, with over 15% as singletons. Sequenced material: blood. The TCR was taken from a man in his fifties with Graves' hyperthyroidism. This chain connects TRBV5-1 to TRBJ2-7, with D possibly TRBD1 on 6 matching bases. In DNA, the CDR3 is TGCGCCAGCAGCCGAACAGGGTTAGGTGAGCAGTACTTC. It codes for CASSRTGLGEQYF.